The present T cell receptor beta chain was sequenced within a study of blood T cell repertoires in COVID-19 (dated by TCRdb to the early 2020s). As for the study more broadly: Samples from collaborators originated in the United States, Italy and Spain and spanned both the acute and convalescent phases of COVID-19. The repertoires were released in a freely available public database meant as a resource for research on the immune response to SARS-CoV-2. The prospective study material was composed of cDNA or gDNA derived from T cells, B-cell-depleted T cells, or PBMCs. Where available, HLA class I and class II types were taken from metadata supplied by the sample provider and were not determined by assay-based typing. Sample metadata almost always included a de-identified subject ID, COVID-19 status, age in years and sex. Samples were obtained from the ongoing ImmuneRACE study (first 160 participants) and from some 1,200 subjects provided by 6 global collaborators. The dataset comprised deeply sampled blood TCRbeta repertoires from subjects exposed to, actively infected with, or recovered from COVID-19. Overall study outcomes, separate from this receptor: How much clinical and demographic metadata was included differed by source and by participant, and the metadata was provided uncurated.

The immunoSEQ Assay, a bias-controlled multiplex PCR, was used to amplify TCRbeta CDR3 regions from genomic DNA. The authors' pipeline ran thus. The number of nucleated cells in each sample was estimated by amplification of reference gene primers within the assay. Sequence reads were collapsed and filtered to measure the absolute abundance of every unique TCRbeta CDR3 rearrangement. For each sample, productive Simpson clonality was calculated by taking the square root of Simpson's diversity index across productive rearrangements. TCRdb re-hosts the immuneACCESS table, in-frame sequences only. Its copies lack some clones; in the studies checked, an unresolved V gene accounts for under half of them, and the cause for the rest is not known. Clone size and the V and J calls come from that table; the DNA yielded D and trimming. Across this sample there are under 25,000 clones, with approximately 91% seen only once. The ten largest make up around 29% of the sample.

Each collaborating institution followed its own protocols to collect whole blood in K2EDTA tubes. For TCRbeta analysis, collaborators shipped samples in one of three forms: frozen whole blood, isolated PBMCs, or DNA extracted from either of those sample types. The CDR3 has 17 amino acids, counting the end cysteine and phenylalanine. Of the read, only the CDR3 DNA is kept; its 51 bases are in frame from base 1. Between the V and J ends, shortened by 1 base and 3 bases respectively, the junction contains 18 bases. CDR1 SGHVS and CDR2 FQNEAQ are derived from the germline V gene. With regard to this clone: No antigen is known for it. No per-base quality is available; no much larger clone lies one base away.

The receptor chain draws on TRBV7-8 and TRBJ1-2, with an unclear D gene assignment. Specimen: peripheral blood. The sequence was obtained from a woman aged 70-85 years with active COVID-19. The CDR3 protein is CASSLGPGSPMDYGYTF. The nucleotides read TGTGCCAGCAGCTTAGGCCCAGGTTCCCCCATGGACTATGGCTACACCTTC.